One T cell receptor beta chain is described in this entry. Method: immunoSEQ multiplex PCR; TCRdb's copy keeps in-frame clones and lacks some. The sample includes more than 85,000 clones, roughly 80% seen only once; the top ten take 38%. The sample originates from a study of control samples from healthy donors and cancer patients. Per germline, CDR1 SEHNR and CDR2 FQNEAQ (reference sequence). The CDR3 has 14 residues. V lost 0 bases to trimming and J lost 0 bases, with 5 bases between them. The TCR comes from a man in his sixties or seventies with lung cancer. The chain employs TRBV7-9 and TRBJ1-1; weak D call: TRBD1 (5 bases). Specimen: PBMCs. The CDR3 spells CASSLAQVNTEAFF. CDR3 DNA: TGTGCCAGCAGCTTAGCACAGGTGAACACTGAAGCTTTCTTT.